These 22 T cell receptor beta chains share one sample of origin, sequenced in a study of T cell repertoires in cytomegalovirus infection. TCRdb redid the calling of the reads with MiXCR, one entry per CDR3 protein. The data contain roughly 990,000 distinct CDR3 sequences, less than 35% of them seen just once; the ten biggest clones take up around 15%. Antigen specificity for these receptors is unknown. The source material was cultured CD8+ T cells from PBMCs, sampled from culture after CMV antigen stimulation. These TCRs come from a human donor in good health (CMV status not recorded). Some clones in this sample may be carry-over from other donors' samples.

This clonotype has just a few counts. The chain recombines TRBV23-1 with TRBJ2-1; no firm D call. TRBV23-1 counts as an open reading frame of uncertain function. CDR3 length equals 15 residues. V dropped 6 bases and J dropped 2 bases, with 14 bases sitting between them. This chain's CDR3 is CASRPLAWAYNEQFF. The CDR3 region has the DNA TGCGCCAGCAGGCCCCTGGCGTGGGCCTACAATGAGCAGTTCTTC.

This clonotype was recorded a few times. This chain uses TRBV12-3 or TRBV12-4 with TRBJ2-2; 8 bases line up with TRBD1. V was clipped by 5 bases and J by 7 bases; unmatched bases: 6. The CDR3 runs to 14 residues. The CDR3 DNA is TGTGCCAGCAGTCGACAGGGGCGAGACGGGGAGCTGTTTTTT. Its protein is CASSRQGRDGELFF.

The chain combines TRBV28 with TRBJ1-2; D unresolved. The CDR3 is 13 amino acids. The V end lost 6 bases, the J end lost 6 bases, and 14 bases lay between the germline ends. Germline V lookup: CDR1 MDHEN, CDR2 SYDVKM. CDR3 sequence (DNA): TGTGCCAGCAGCTATGGTTTCGGGGATGGCTACACCTTC. This translates into CASSYGFGDGYTF.

The DNA for the CDR3 is TGTGCCAGCAGCTTGTCGTGGAGGGCGAACACCGGGGAGCTGTTTTTT. It encodes CASSLSWRANTGELFF. The chain combines TRBV7-4 with TRBJ2-2; tentative D call: TRBD2 (6 bases). This CDR3 spans 16 amino acids. From germline, CDR1 is SGHVT and CDR2 SQSDAQ. The ends were cut back, 3 bases at V and 0 bases at J, with 11 bases in the middle.

In its sample, this clonotype was seen a few times. DNA of the CDR3: TGTGCCGTTGCCGAGCTGGACTATGAGCAGTTCTTC. It is translated as CAVAELDYEQFF. This chain joins TRBV7-6 and TRBJ2-1, with D perhaps matching TRBD2 (5 bases). V was pared by 11 bases and J by 8 bases, with 16 bases between. The CDR3 is made up of 12 amino acids. CDR1 is SGHVS and CDR2 is FNYEAQ in the germline V gene.

The CDR3 loop is CASSPTGNHGDTQYF. The CDR3 nucleotides read TGTGCCAGCAGCCCTACGGGGAATCATGGGGATACGCAGTATTTT. The rearrangement joins TRBV7-2 to TRBJ2-3; perhaps TRBD2 as D (5 bases). CDR1 SGHTA and CDR2 FQGNSA come from the germline V gene. V was shortened by 5 bases and J by 6 bases, with 18 bases between the two germline ends. The CDR3 totals 15 residues.

The chain couples TRBV4-2 to TRBJ1-1; no reliable D call. The CDR3 runs 11 residues. Trimming removed 1 base from V and 11 bases from J, with 8 bases in between. Germline values: CDR1 LGHNA, CDR2 YNFKEQ. CDR3 coding DNA: TGTGCCAGCAGCCAAGGAAGCGGCGCTTTCTTT. Amino acids: CASSQGSGAFF.

The chain uses TRBV6-2 or TRBV6-3 and TRBJ1-5; D possibly corresponds to TRBD1 (5 bases). The V gene's germline CDR1 is MNHEY and CDR2 SVGEGT. V was trimmed by 6 bases and J by 0 bases, leaving 12 bases between them. The CDR3 contains 15 residues. DNA of the CDR3: TGTGCCAGCAGGCCCGGGGACCTTAGCAATCAGCCCCAGCATTTT. Its translation: CASRPGDLSNQPQHF.

This clonotype was observed many times. The gene calls are TRBV7-8 and TRBJ2-1; D may be TRBD1 or TRBD2 (5 bases each). The CDR3 contains 16 residues. In germline, CDR1 is SGHVS, CDR2 FQNEAQ. Trimming removed 6 bases at V and 0 bases at J, with 15 bases between. The CDR3 DNA is TGTGCCAGCAGACTAGAGACAGAGCTCTCCTACAATGAGCAGTTCTTC. Translating it yields CASRLETELSYNEQFF.

CDR3 residues: CASSLARYNSGNTIYF. The CDR3 DNA reads as TGTGCCAGCAGCTTAGCCCGCTATAACTCTGGAAACACCATATATTTT. The rearrangement joins TRBV7-9 to TRBJ1-3; D gene uncertain. The germline V gene encodes CDR1 SEHNR and CDR2 FQNEAQ (reference sequence). V was cut by 0 bases and J by 0 bases, with 9 bases left in between. The CDR3 consists of 16 residues.

V usage is TRBV24-1 and J usage is TRBJ1-2; D uncertain. The CDR3 contains 13 residues. With 4 bases removed from V and 3 bases from J, the gap between germline ends came to 8 bases. Germline loops: CDR1 KGHDR, CDR2 SFDVKD. CDR3: CATSEYGHYGYTF. For the CDR3, the DNA is TGTGCCACCAGTGAATATGGGCACTATGGCTACACCTTC.

This clonotype was recorded a few times. The junction shows a germline mismatch at one end, possibly a read error. The CDR3 DNA reads TGTGCCAGCAACTTAGGTCTTAGCGGGGATGCAAGGGAGACCCAGTACTTC. This sequence encodes CASNLGLSGDARETQYF. V usage is TRBV7-6 and J usage is TRBJ2-5; 8 nucleotides match TRBD2. Germline loops: CDR1 SGHVS, CDR2 FNYEAQ. The CDR3 extends over 17 amino acids.

The V call is TRBV5-4, the J call TRBJ2-2, with unresolved D. Germline CDR1 reads SGHNT; CDR2 reads YYREEE (reference sequence). Trimming stripped 4 bases from V and 5 bases from J, with 6 bases between. The length of the CDR3 is 12 residues. The CDR3 sequence: CASSVSTGELFF. CDR3 sequence (DNA): TGTGCCAGCAGCGTGTCTACCGGGGAGCTGTTTTTT.

This clonotype was seen at least ten times. The chain is built from TRBV7-8 and TRBJ2-3; D gene uncertain. The CDR3 is 14 amino acids. Germline V CDR1 and CDR2: SGHVS, FQNEAQ. V was clipped by 4 bases and J by 0 bases, with 8 bases between them. The CDR3 loop is CASSSKGSTDTQYF. The CDR3 DNA reads TGTGCCAGCAGCTCCAAGGGTAGCACAGATACGCAGTATTTT.

This clonotype has a handful of counts. The genes are TRBV7-2 and TRBJ1-1, with D perhaps TRBD1 (6 bases). The V end lost 5 bases, the J end lost 2 bases, and 15 bases lay between the germline ends. Germline CDR1 reads SGHTA; CDR2 reads FQGNSA. CDR3 length equals 15 residues. The CDR3 protein is CASSLIGGLNTEAFF. As DNA, the CDR3 is TGTGCCAGCAGCCTAATAGGGGGACTCAACACTGAAGCTTTCTTT.

This rearrangement joins TRBV7-9 to TRBJ1-4, with unresolved D. Germline CDR1 and CDR2: SEHNR and FQNEAQ (reference sequence). The CDR3 length is 13 residues. V was trimmed by 1 base and J by 8 bases, leaving 8 bases between them. The CDR3 DNA sequence: TGTGCCAGCAGCTTAGGAGGGAAGGAAAAACTGTTTTTT. Its translation: CASSLGGKEKLFF.

The sample holds a few counts of this clonotype. The chain recombines TRBV6-1 with TRBJ1-1, with a tentative D call TRBD1 (6 bases). V shed 6 bases and J shed 0 bases, with 23 bases lying between them. The germline V gene has CDR1 MNHNS and CDR2 SASEGT. The CDR3 length is 18 residues. The CDR3, as DNA: TGTGCCAGCAGCCCTATGGACAGAGTCAGAACTTTGAACACTGAAGCTTTCTTT. Translated, it gives CASSPMDRVRTLNTEAFF.

The chain uses TRBV29-1 and TRBJ2-1; D might be TRBD1 (6 bases). V gave up 0 bases and J gave up 0 bases, with 12 bases separating them. Germline-derived CDR1 and CDR2 are SQVTM and ANQGSEA. CDR3 length: 16 amino acids. This chain's CDR3 is CSVEDPGQSSYNEQFF. The CDR3 region has the DNA TGCAGCGTTGAAGATCCTGGACAGAGCTCCTACAATGAGCAGTTCTTC.

V and J are TRBV6-5 and TRBJ2-5, with D unresolved. CDR1 MNHEY and CDR2 SVGAGI come from the germline V gene. CDR3 size: 14 residues. V lost 2 bases to trimming and J lost 3 bases, with 10 bases between them. CDR3 region: CASSYIGVEETQYF. Here the CDR3 DNA reads TGTGCCAGCAGTTACATTGGGGTGGAAGAGACCCAGTACTTC.

This clonotype was seen repeatedly, ten times or more. The rearrangement joins TRBV7-2 to TRBJ2-1, with TRBD2 matching 12 bases. The germline gives CDR1 SGHTA, CDR2 FQGNSA. CDR3 size: 15 residues. Trimming took 5 bases from V and 6 from J; bases not matched to a gene: 5. CDR3 coding DNA: TGTGCCAGCAGCGCGCTAGCGGGGGGGGGCAATGAGCAGTTCTTC. This encodes CASSALAGGGNEQFF.

The chain couples TRBV10-3 to TRBJ1-5, with 7 nucleotides matching TRBD1. From germline, CDR1 is ENHRY and CDR2 SYGVKD. The CDR3 is 12 amino acids. Trimming took 10 bases from V and 6 from J; bases not matched to a gene: 6. DNA of the CDR3: TGTGCCACTGGACAGGAGAGTCAGCCCCAGCATTTT. The encoded protein is CATGQESQPQHF.

This clonotype has just one count. This chain uses TRBV4-2 with TRBJ1-5, with D possibly matching TRBD1 (6 bases). V lost 5 bases and J 7 bases, leaving 15 bases between the germline ends. The CDR3 sequence is 14 residues long. CDR1 LGHNA and CDR2 YNFKEQ come from the germline V gene. This CDR3 reads CASSSWLGAQPQHF. DNA for the CDR3: TGTGCCAGCAGCTCCTGGCTGGGGGCACAGCCCCAGCATTTT.